One and the same sample provided the 30 T cell receptor beta chains below, sequenced in a study of cytomegalovirus exposure and HLA in healthy donors. 13 Jbeta primers and 60 Vbeta primers were used for the PCR. Clones were sequenced by immunoSEQ multiplex PCR, and TCRdb holds only the in-frame ones, with some missing. The sample contains 110,000 to 150,000 clones, 78% of which appear only once. The sequenced sample consisted of PBMCs. These receptors all come from a woman under 30 in good health and CMV-seropositive.

CDR3 coding DNA: TGCAGTGCTAAGAGGGAACACGAGCAGTACTTC. Encoded protein: CSAKREHEQYF. This chain connects TRBV20-1 to TRBJ2-7; a weak D match, TRBD2 (5 bases). Germline CDR1 reads DFQATT; CDR2 reads SNEGSKA (reference sequence). The CDR3 totals 11 residues. The germline V and J ends were trimmed by 4 bases and 5 bases, with 9 bases remaining between them.

A single count supports this clone. The V gene is TRBV5-1, the J gene TRBJ1-2, with D possibly being TRBD1 (5 bases). Trimming cost V 0 bases and J 2 bases, with 11 bases left between them. The CDR3 sequence is 15 residues long. The germline CDR1 and CDR2 sequences are SGHRS and YFSETQ. The CDR3 coding sequence is TGCGCCAGCAGCTTGGACTCAGGGCTCAACTATGGCTACACCTTC. Protein product: CASSLDSGLNYGYTF.

The chain joins TRBV29-1 to TRBJ1-1, with TRBD1 identical over 11 bases. Germline V gene sequence: CDR1 SQVTM, CDR2 ANQGSEA. Trimming removed 4 bases from V and 7 bases from J; junction bases left unmatched: 5. This CDR3 contains 13 residues. CDR3 bases: TGCAGCGTTGTGAGTGGGACAGGGGGTGAAGCTTTCTTT. Protein sequence: CSVVSGTGGEAFF.

There are a few counts of this clone. Other DNA sequences within the sample encode an identical CDR3. The chain carries TRBV6-6 and TRBJ2-7; TRBD1 aligns across 9 bases. Germline V CDR1 and CDR2: MNHNY, SVGAGI (reference sequence). The ends lost 6 bases at V and 2 bases at J; junction bases unmatched: 2. The CDR3 length is 13 residues. The CDR3 DNA is TGTGCCAGCAGGGGACAGGGACCCTACGAGCAGTACTTC. It is translated as CASRGQGPYEQYF.

The chain links TRBV5-5 to TRBJ2-2; 7 bases agree with TRBD1. The CDR3 loop spans 16 amino acids. V shed 2 bases and J 3 bases; nucleotides not matched to a gene: 7. In germline, CDR1 is SGHKS, CDR2 YYEKEE (reference sequence). The CDR3 sequence: CASSLPGQRDTGELFF. CDR3 bases: TGTGCCAGCAGCTTACCGGGACAGAGGGACACCGGGGAGCTGTTTTTT.

V is TRBV7-9 and J is TRBJ1-1; 8 bases are shared with TRBD1. Germline V gene lookup returns CDR1 SEHNR and CDR2 FQNEAQ (reference sequence). V was pared by 5 bases and J by 5 bases, with 22 bases of the junction left unmatched. The CDR3 sequence is 19 residues long. The DNA of the CDR3 is TGTGCCAGCAGCCGGGGCTGGTTTGTCGGACAGGGAGGAAGGACTGAAGCTTTCTTT. Translation gives CASSRGWFVGQGGRTEAFF.

CDR3 amino acids: CASSMGGLYGYTF. In DNA, the CDR3 is TGTGCCAGTAGTATGGGAGGTCTCTATGGCTACACCTTC. The chain joins TRBV19 to TRBJ1-2; no definite D call. V lost 3 bases and J 4 bases, leaving 9 bases between the germline ends. The germline gives CDR1 LNHDA, CDR2 SQIVND (reference sequence). This CDR3 is built from 13 residues.

V and J are TRBV6-5 and TRBJ1-2, with 11 bases lining up with TRBD1. Looked up from germline, CDR1 is MNHEY and CDR2 is SVGAGI. The CDR3 is made up of 14 amino acids. After removal of 6 bases from V and 7 bases from J, the junction contained 7 bases not matched to a gene. CDR3 DNA sequence: TGTGCCAGCAGCCTCGGACAGGGGGCGTTTGGCTACACCTTC. Residues: CASSLGQGAFGYTF.

V usage is TRBV6-5 and J usage is TRBJ1-3; possibly TRBD1 for D (5 bases). CDR1 is MNHEY and CDR2 is SVGAGI in the germline V gene. The CDR3 has 15 residues. V was shortened by 4 bases and J by 4 bases, with 14 bases between the two germline ends. This chain's CDR3 is CASSLSRAKGNTIYF. Here the CDR3 DNA reads TGTGCCAGCAGTTTGAGCAGGGCCAAGGGAAACACCATATATTTT.

Here the CDR3 DNA reads TGCGCCAGCAGCCAAGATCGGGCGGTAAGACAGGGCTTCCAAGAGACCCAGTACTTC. It encodes CASSQDRAVRQGFQETQYF. This chain joins TRBV4-1 and TRBJ2-5; 7 positions agree with TRBD1. The CDR3 has 19 residues. V gave up 0 bases and J gave up 1 base; unmatched junction bases: 14. CDR1 MGHRA and CDR2 YSYEKL come from the germline V gene.

This rearrangement joins TRBV6-6 to TRBJ2-7, with D tentatively TRBD2 (6 bases). Trimming stripped 0 bases from V and 5 bases from J, with 8 bases between. Germline V lookup: CDR1 MNHNY, CDR2 SVGAGI (reference sequence). This CDR3 spans 13 amino acids. The chain's CDR3 is CASSYSGGNEQYF. The CDR3 coding sequence is TGTGCCAGCAGTTACTCCGGGGGAAACGAGCAGTACTTC.

The rearrangement links TRBV27 to TRBJ2-7, with TRBD1 as a possible D gene (6 bases). The germline CDR1 and CDR2 sequences are MNHEY and SMNVEV (reference sequence). The CDR3 is 15 amino acids. The V gene lost 3 bases and the J gene lost 6 bases, with 18 bases spanning the gap. The CDR3 spells CASSFLVGARGEQYF. The CDR3 coding sequence is TGTGCCAGCAGTTTTTTAGTGGGGGCCAGGGGCGAGCAGTACTTC.

The genes are TRBV6-1 and TRBJ1-3, with TRBD1 matching over 9 bases. V was clipped by 3 bases and J by 3 bases; unmatched bases: 12. This CDR3 has 18 amino acids. Germline V lookup: CDR1 MNHNS, CDR2 SASEGT. DNA of the CDR3: TGTGCCAGCAGTGACCCACGCCCCGGGACAGGGCTTGGAAACACCATATATTTT. This gives the protein CASSDPRPGTGLGNTIYF.

In its sample, this clone was seen a few times. This chain joins TRBV6-1 and TRBJ2-7; D possibly corresponds to TRBD1 (6 bases). Trimming pared 0 bases from V and 3 bases from J, leaving 12 bases between. This CDR3 contains 15 residues. CDR1 and CDR2 (germline): MNHNS, SASEGT. CDR3 protein: CASSEATGGVYEQYF. CDR3 nucleotide sequence: TGTGCCAGCAGTGAAGCGACAGGTGGGGTCTACGAGCAGTACTTC.

The CDR3 bases are TGTGCCAGCAGCTCTATTCTCCGGGACAGGGACCTCTCTGGAAACACCATATATTTT. This gives the protein CASSSILRDRDLSGNTIYF. The chain links TRBV5-4 to TRBJ1-3; TRBD1 aligns across 9 bases. Germline assignment: CDR1 SGHNT and CDR2 YYREEE (reference sequence). With 3 bases clipped from V and 0 bases from J, the junction kept 13 bases outside the gene matches. The CDR3 runs 19 residues.

In this sample, this clone turned up a few times. CDR3 nucleotide sequence: TGCAGCGGCCGGGACAGTCTTCGTGAAAAACTGTTTTTT. Its protein product is CSGRDSLREKLFF. This chain links TRBV29-1 with TRBJ1-4; 7 bases are shared with TRBD1. The germline V gene encodes CDR1 SQVTM and CDR2 ANQGSEA. The CDR3 length is 13 residues. With V trimmed by 7 bases and J by 7 bases, 9 bases remained unmatched.

For this clone: An end of the junction differs from the germline gene, which may be a read error. The chain employs TRBV5-6 and TRBJ2-5; 7 bases line up with TRBD1. Germline V gene lookup returns CDR1 SGHDT and CDR2 YYEEEE. This CDR3 spans 13 amino acids. CDR3 DNA sequence: TGTACCAGCAAGGACAGGATCCAAGAGACCCAGTACTTC. It specifies CTSKDRIQETQYF.

The genes are TRBV11-3 and TRBJ2-5; TRBD1 matches at 7 bases. The germline V gene has CDR1 SGHNT and CDR2 YENEEA. J gave up 2 bases and V 1 base, and 4 bases lay outside the gene matches. The CDR3 runs to 15 residues. CDR3 DNA: TGTGCCAGCAGCTTAGCAGGGACAGATCAAGAGACCCAGTACTTC. It is translated as CASSLAGTDQETQYF.

The chain joins TRBV27 to TRBJ2-3, with TRBD1 matching over 7 bases. The CDR3 contains 17 residues. CDR1 MNHEY and CDR2 SMNVEV come from the germline V gene (reference sequence). V lost 5 bases, J lost 2 bases, and 13 bases stayed unmatched. CDR3 protein: CASSPWTGPGLTDTQYF. CDR3 nucleotides: TGTGCCAGCAGTCCCTGGACAGGCCCAGGGCTCACAGATACGCAGTATTTT.

This clone has more than one count but fewer than ten. The CDR3 sequence is CASSITGIGQPQHF. The DNA of the CDR3 is TGTGCCAGTAGTATCACAGGGATCGGTCAGCCCCAGCATTTT. This sequence joins TRBV19 and TRBJ1-5; tentatively, D is TRBD1 (6 bases). Germline CDR1 reads LNHDA; CDR2 reads SQIVND (reference sequence). Trimming left V 3 bases short and J 6 bases short, with 12 bases between. The CDR3 spans 14 residues. The full variable domain, with the rest looked up from reference TRBV19 and TRBJ1-5, is DGGITQSPKYLFRKEGQNVTLSCEQNLNHDAMYWYRQDPGQGLRLIYYSQIVNDFQKGDIAEGYSVSREKKESFPLTVTSAQKNPTAFYLCASSITGIGQPQHFGDGTRLSIL.

CDR3 nucleotide sequence: TGTGCCAGCAGCCCTATTAGGCCGACTAGCCTGTACACCGGGGAGCTGTTTTTT. Residues: CASSPIRPTSLYTGELFF. The chain joins TRBV7-6 to TRBJ2-2; 7 bases align to TRBD2. Trimming at V came to 5 bases and at J to 3 bases, leaving 15 bases not matched to a gene. The length of the CDR3 is 18 residues. CDR1 and CDR2 from the germline V gene are SGHVS and FNYEAQ.

This clone was recorded once. The V and J genes are TRBV7-9 and TRBJ2-1; 8 bases line up with TRBD2. The V segment lost 5 bases and the J segment 6 bases; nucleotides outside the gene matches: 12. Germline V gene lookup returns CDR1 SEHNR and CDR2 FQNEAQ (reference sequence). CDR3 length: 16 amino acids. CDR3 sequence (DNA): TGTGCCAGCAGCACCCGGGGGTCGGGACTAGGCAATGAGCAGTTCTTC. Translation: CASSTRGSGLGNEQFF.

V is TRBV7-2 and J is TRBJ2-2; D is unresolved. The CDR3 runs 16 residues. Per germline, CDR1 SGHTA and CDR2 FQGNSA. Trimming pared 5 bases from V and 0 bases from J, leaving 13 bases between. The CDR3 DNA is TGTGCCAGCAGCCCTCGGGTGAAAGCGAACACCGGGGAGCTGTTTTTT. Its translation: CASSPRVKANTGELFF.

This clone was detected only a few times. This sample also contains other DNA sequences that code for the same CDR3. V gene TRBV6-1 combines with J gene TRBJ1-5; 9 nucleotides align to TRBD1. The CDR3 spans 13 residues. Germline assignment: CDR1 MNHNS and CDR2 SASEGT. Trimming removed 6 bases from V and 5 bases from J; junction bases left unmatched: 2. For the CDR3, the DNA is TGTGCCAGCAGAACAGGGGGCGATCAGCCCCAGCATTTT. It encodes CASRTGGDQPQHF.

The chain couples TRBV5-1 to TRBJ2-7, with TRBD2 as a possible D gene (6 bases). Germline CDR1 SGHRS, CDR2 YFSETQ. This CDR3 region has 15 residues. Trimming left V 4 bases short and J 2 bases short, with 16 bases between. CDR3 bases: TGCGCCAGCAGCCTTTCCTCGGGGGTCGCCTACGAGCAGTACTTC. It translates to CASSLSSGVAYEQYF.

This sequence joins TRBV6-6 and TRBJ2-7; 10 bases line up with TRBD1. The CDR3 is 15 residues long. With 5 bases clipped from V and 1 base from J, the junction kept 5 bases outside the gene matches. Looked up from germline, CDR1 is MNHNY and CDR2 is SVGAGI (reference sequence). CDR3 sequence (DNA): TGTGCCAGCAGTACAGGACAGGGGGTTTCCTACGAGCAGTACTTC. Translation: CASSTGQGVSYEQYF.

V gene TRBV11-3 combines with J gene TRBJ1-3; D gene unclear. The CDR3 sequence is 20 residues long. CDR1 is SGHNT, CDR2 YENEEA, per germline. Trimming stripped 3 bases from V and 2 bases from J, with 26 bases between. CDR3 loop: CASSFHLGGGPPPTGNTIYF. The CDR3 nucleotides read TGTGCCAGCAGCTTCCACCTAGGAGGCGGGCCTCCTCCAACTGGAAACACCATATATTTT.

This clone was detected only a few times. J is TRBJ2-2 and V is TRBV10-1; 8 bases match TRBD1. Trimming removed 0 bases from V and 6 bases from J; junction bases left unmatched: 9. The CDR3 runs to 17 residues. Germline V gene lookup returns CDR1 WNHNN and CDR2 SYGVQD (reference sequence). The CDR3 nucleotides are TGCGCCAGCAGTGAGTCCTCGGCAGGGGGCTTCGCCGGGGAGCTGTTTTTT. Protein sequence: CASSESSAGGFAGELFF.

This clone has only a few counts. The chain uses TRBV7-9 and TRBJ2-7, with unresolved D. The V end lost 1 base, the J end lost 4 bases, and 11 bases lay between the germline ends. CDR1 and CDR2 (germline): SEHNR, FQNEAQ (reference sequence). The CDR3 length is 14 residues. The CDR3 sequence: CASSLGVRSYEQYF. DNA of the CDR3: TGTGCCAGCAGCTTAGGGGTCAGGTCGTACGAGCAGTACTTC.

Written as DNA, the CDR3 is TGTGCCAGCAGCGTAGTGACAGCGGGGGCGGGGGAGCAGTTCTTC. It translates to CASSVVTAGAGEQFF. The V call is TRBV9, the J call TRBJ2-1; 8 bases align to TRBD2. CDR3 length: 15 residues. V gave up 0 bases and J gave up 10 bases; unmatched junction bases: 9. Germline CDR1 reads SGDLS; CDR2 reads YYNGEE.